These 29 T cell receptor delta chains share one sample of origin, sequenced in a study of γδ T cells in repeated Plasmodium falciparum infection. TCRdb reran clone calling via CATT on the multiplex PCR reads. This sample has 85,000 to 90,000 delta-chain clones; over 1.1% occur once, and the top ten carry under 9.5%. Gammadelta T cells were flow-sorted from PBMC into Vgamma9/Vdelta2+ and Vdelta2-negative populations for bulk analysis. Sample: gamma-delta T cells from blood. Source of these receptors: a pool of human donors (malaria-infected and uninfected, not separated).

On this clone: Given a far larger clone just one base away, this is likely a sequencing read error. The identical CDR3 is also encoded by other nucleotide sequences in the sample. J is TRDJ1 and V is TRAV14/DV4; TRDD3 matches 7 bases. No J gene is reported in TCRdb; it was inferred here by comparing the DNA with germline. CDR3 size: 23 residues. The V gene's germline CDR1 is TSDPSYG and CDR2 QGSYDQQN (reference sequence). The CDR3 is CAMRGIFLSTELMGDPYTDKLIF. The CDR3 DNA sequence: TGCGCAATGAGAGGGATATTCCTTTCCACGGAGCTAATGGGGGACCCGTACACCGATAAACTCATCTTT.

This clone appeared a few times. This likely traces to a read error, being one base from a far larger clone. Within the sample, other DNA sequences also encode this same CDR3. The chain is built from TRDV1 and TRDJ1; TRDD3 aligns across 12 bases. TCRdb leaves out the J gene; it was filled in here by matching the DNA to germline. The CDR3 consists of 21 residues. J lost 3 bases, V lost 3 bases, and 20 bases had no gene match. The germline V gene has CDR1 TSWWSYY and CDR2 QGS. Here the CDR3 DNA reads TGTGCTCTTGGGGAGCTAGGTAGCTTGTCTACTGGGGGATACATCCCCGATAAACTCATCTTT. This encodes CALGELGSLSTGGYIPDKLIF.

With regard to this clone: The protein given by TCRdb reflects a much larger clone and differs at residue 7 from this DNA's translation, likely from a read error; the protein shown is the DNA's translation. The chain is built from TRDV2 and TRDJ1; 7 bases fit TRDD3. The J gene is absent in TCRdb and was assigned here via DNA matching to germline. The CDR3 is made up of 17 amino acids. Germline trimming cut 0 bases from V and 0 bases from J; bases unmatched to any gene: 9. The V gene's germline CDR1 is GEAIGNYY and CDR2 EKD. The CDR3 DNA follows: TGTGCCTGTGACACCGGTCTTGGGGGACCGTACACCGATAAACTCATCTTT. Translating it yields CACDTGLGGPYTDKLIF.

This clone appeared a few times. A far larger clone is one nucleotide away, so this likely arose from a read error. V is TRDV1 and J is TRDJ1; 8 bases line up with TRDD3. TCRdb supplies no J gene; here it was assigned by aligning the nucleotide sequence to germline. Germline lookup yields CDR1 TSWWSYY and CDR2 QGS. V was clipped by 4 bases and J by 3 bases; unmatched bases: 37. The CDR3 runs to 25 residues. The CDR3 DNA reads TGTGCTCTTGGGGGCCTCCTACACCTCGGCCTTCCATGTACTGGGGGCCCTCGGGCACCCGATAAACTCATCTTT. Its protein product is CALGGLLHLGLPCTGGPRAPDKLIF.

This clone has ten or more counts. The rearrangement joins TRDV1 to TRDJ1; 8 nucleotides align to TRDD3. V was clipped by 3 bases and J by 0 bases; unmatched bases: 9. The CDR3 has 17 amino acids. Germline V lookup: CDR1 TSWWSYY, CDR2 QGS. CDR3 in amino acids: CALGDRYVLGDTDKLIF. CDR3 DNA sequence: TGTGCTCTTGGGGACCGCTACGTACTGGGGGACACCGATAAACTCATCTTT.

Comment on this clone: A far larger clone is just one base off, so this is likely a read error. At the DNA level, this CDR3 is encoded by other sequences in the same sample as well. The rearrangement uses TRDV1 and TRDJ1; 7 bases agree with TRDD3. TCRdb gives no J gene; it was assigned here by matching the DNA to germline. With V trimmed by 0 bases and J by 0 bases, 28 bases remained unmatched. This CDR3 has 24 residues. From germline, CDR1 is TSWWSYY and CDR2 QGS. In DNA form, the CDR3 reads TGTGCTCTTGGGGAACTCGGGGAGCCCCCACCGAGGTCCTCCGGGGGATGTTACACCGATAAACTCATCTTT. The encoded protein is CALGELGEPPPRSSGGCYTDKLIF.

This clone turned up a few times. A read error is possible here, since a much larger clone lies one base away. The chain employs TRDV1 and TRDJ1; D tentatively reads TRDD2 or TRDD3 (6 bases each). The J gene, missing from TCRdb, was assigned here through DNA to germline matching. Per germline, CDR1 TSWWSYY and CDR2 QGS. This CDR3 region has 23 residues. Between the trimmed V and J ends, which lost 6 bases and 8 bases, there was a span of 46 bases. As DNA, the CDR3 is TGTGCTCTTGGCGACACAGGCGGCCTTCTTCCTTCTCGCCGGCTTGGGGGGTACTCAAAACTCATCTTT. The encoded protein is CALGDTGGLLPSRRLGGYSKLIF.

As concerns this clone: The TCRdb record carries a much larger clone's protein, which differs from this DNA's translation at residue 13; a read error is the likely cause, and the protein listed here is the DNA translation. The genes are TRDV2 and TRDJ3; 8 nucleotides line up with TRDD3. No J gene is reported in TCRdb; it was inferred here by comparing the DNA with germline. Germline loops: CDR1 GEAIGNYY, CDR2 EKD. Trimming removed 0 bases from V and 0 bases from J; junction bases left unmatched: 15. The CDR3 is 22 amino acids. Here the CDR3 reads CACDTGFGTGGKGSWDTRQMFF. The CDR3 nucleotides read TGTGCCTGTGACACCGGATTTGGTACTGGGGGGAAAGGCTCCTGGGACACCCGACAGATGTTTTTC.

Notes on this clone: This likely traces to a read error, being one base from a far larger clone. This specimen includes other DNA sequences encoding the same CDR3. The genes are TRDV2 and TRDJ3; 9 bases line up with TRDD3. TCRdb is silent on the J gene; assignment here came from matching the DNA to germline. V lost 0 bases to trimming and J lost 0 bases; unmatched junction nucleotides: 8. The germline V gene encodes CDR1 GEAIGNYY and CDR2 EKD. This CDR3 has 20 residues. The CDR3, as DNA: TGTGCCTGTGACACCCTTACTGGGGGACCTAGCTCCTGGGACACCCGACAGATGTTTTTC. It specifies CACDTLTGGPSSWDTRQMFF.

By share of the sample, this clone is medium-sized. The sample contains more than one DNA sequence encoding this CDR3. The V gene is TRDV1, the J gene TRDJ1, with TRDD3 matching 11 bases. In germline, CDR1 is TSWWSYY, CDR2 QGS. The V and J ends lost 1 base and 0 bases, in that order; junction bases with no gene match: 16. The CDR3 extends over 21 amino acids. CDR3 amino acids: CALGEPAPHWGIMRNTDKLIF. DNA of the CDR3: TGTGCTCTTGGGGAACCTGCGCCCCACTGGGGGATAATGCGCAACACCGATAAACTCATCTTT.

This clone was counted between two and nine times. TCRdb attributes to this sequence the protein of a much larger clone, which differs from the DNA translation at residue 9; a read error is likely, and the protein displayed is translated from the DNA. The chain carries TRDV2 and TRDJ1; D ambiguous. Here the J gene came from matching the DNA to germline, since TCRdb omits it. Germline V lookup: CDR1 GEAIGNYY, CDR2 EKD. This CDR3 has 17 amino acids. The V end lost 0 bases, the J end lost 0 bases, and 16 bases lay between the germline ends. CDR3 DNA: TGTGCCTGTGACACCGTCGCCAGTGCCCCGTACACCGATAAACTCATCTTT. Its protein product is CACDTVASAPYTDKLIF.

Regarding this clone: This likely came from a read error, as a far larger clone is one base away. This sample also contains other DNA sequences that code for the same CDR3. The J segment was not called; the V segment is TRDV3; TRDD3 is the table's D call, not checked against the DNA. The germline V gene has CDR1 TVYSNPD and CDR2 GDNSRS (reference sequence). This CDR3 is 16 amino acids long. The CDR3 here is CAFCGRTGGNTDKLIF. CDR3 coding DNA: TGTGCCTTTTGCGGGCGTACTGGGGGAAACACCGATAAGCTCATCTTT.

This clone showed up just a few times. It may be a read error: a sequence one base away is much more abundant. The CDR3 is CALGKGAGYFDKLIF. CDR3 DNA: TGTGCTCTTGGGAAAGGCGCAGGATACTTTGATAAACTCATCTTT. The chain links TRDV1 to TRDJ1; tentative D call: TRDD3 (6 bases). The J gene, not given by TCRdb, was assigned here from a germline match of the nucleotide sequence. This CDR3 comprises 15 residues. The germline V and J ends were trimmed by 5 bases and 5 bases, with 18 bases remaining between them. Germline V gene data show CDR1 as TSWWSYY and CDR2 as QGS.

This clone has only a few counts. It differs at one base from a far larger clone, so likely a read error. The same CDR3 is also encoded by other DNA sequences in this sample. The chain has TRDV3 and TRDJ1, with D unresolved. The J gene is absent in TCRdb and was assigned here via DNA matching to germline. The CDR3 covers 16 residues. The germline V gene has CDR1 TVYSNPD and CDR2 GDNSRS (reference sequence). CDR3: CAFTGGTMKYTDKLIF. The DNA for the CDR3 is TGTGCATTCACGGGCGGGACAATGAAGTACACTGATAAACTCATCTTT.

Comments on this clone: TCRdb's entry gives the protein of a much larger clone, which mismatches this DNA's translation at residue 12, likely from a read error; the protein reported here is translated from the DNA. The CDR3 DNA sequence: TGTGCTCTTGGGGAATCGATAACCTTCCCACCTCTTACTGGGGGATACGCGGGAGCAGCACAACTCTTCTTT. It translates to CALGESITFPPLTGGYAGAAQLFF. This chain joins TRDV1 and TRDJ2; TRDD3 agrees at 13 bases. TCRdb carries no J gene annotation; the J gene was assigned here by matching the DNA with germline. Germline lookup yields CDR1 TSWWSYY and CDR2 QGS. Trimming cost V 2 bases and J 6 bases; bases outside gene matches: 27. The CDR3 spans 24 residues.

This clone was detected only a few times. The amino acid sequence in TCRdb belongs to a much larger clone and departs from this DNA's translation at residues 7 and 9, likely a sequencing read error; the sequence shown is translated from the DNA. This sequence joins TRDV1 and TRDJ1; TRDD3 matches 9 bases. As TCRdb names no J gene, one was assigned here on the basis of a DNA match to germline. Germline V gene data show CDR1 as TSWWSYY and CDR2 as QGS. After removal of 0 bases from V and 0 bases from J, the junction contained 29 bases not matched to a gene. This CDR3 spans 25 amino acids. The DNA for the CDR3 is TGTGCTCTTGGGGAACTCTGTCCTGCGTTTTACCCCCCGGGGGATACTCCAAAATACACCGATAAACTCATCTTT. It translates to CALGELCPAFYPPGDTPKYTDKLIF.

This clone was detected only a few times. This likely came from a read error, as a far larger clone is one base away. The same CDR3 also results from other DNA sequences found in this sample. The gene calls are TRDV1 and TRDJ1, with 10 bases matching TRDD3. The J gene comes from matching the DNA to germline here; TCRdb lacks it. Germline CDR1 reads TSWWSYY; CDR2 reads QGS. The CDR3 is 23 residues long. The CDR3 DNA reads as TGTGCCCTTGGGGAACCGCTCTCTGTACTGGGGGATCCCCACCTGGGATACACCGATAAACTCATCTTT. It translates to CALGEPLSVLGDPHLGYTDKLIF.

Only a few counts were recorded for this clone. This likely reflects a read error, since a far larger clone is one base away. The sample has other DNA sequences that encode this CDR3 too. The chain employs TRDV2 and TRDJ3, with 13 bases matching TRDD3. No J gene is reported in TCRdb; it was inferred here by comparing the DNA with germline. Germline loops: CDR1 GEAIGNYY, CDR2 EKD. CDR3 length: 19 residues. J was trimmed by 3 bases and V by 7 bases; bases with no gene match: 11. Here the CDR3 reads CACVPVLGDTGWDTRQMFF. In DNA form, the CDR3 reads TGTGCCTGCGTCCCCGTACTGGGGGATACGGGCTGGGACACCCGACAGATGTTTTTC.

This clone was seen many times. TCRdb's listed protein matches a much larger clone and diverges from this DNA's translation at residue 10, likely through a read error; the protein shown comes from the DNA. This chain links TRDV2 with TRDJ1; D is ambiguous. Germline V gives CDR1 GEAIGNYY, CDR2 EKD. The CDR3 is 17 residues long. V was trimmed by 3 bases and J by 0 bases, leaving 19 bases between them. The CDR3 region is CACDPHRAQRYTDKLIF. CDR3 bases: TGTGCCTGTGACCCTCACCGAGCACAAAGATACACCGATAAACTCATCTTT.

This clone has more than one count but fewer than ten. A far larger clone differs by one base, so this is likely a read error. The chain joins TRDV1 to TRDJ1, with TRDD2 matching 9 bases. TCRdb carries no J gene annotation; the J gene was assigned here by matching the DNA with germline. Germline-derived CDR1 and CDR2 are TSWWSYY and QGS. The CDR3 is 23 residues long. The CDR3 DNA reads as TGTGCTCTTGGGGAACTAGCCTTCCTACCTAGCTGGGGGTCGAAACTCCGTACCGACAAACTCATCTTT. It translates to CALGELAFLPSWGSKLRTDKLIF.

This clone was seen at least ten times. Possible read error: a much larger clone is one base away. The sample holds other DNA sequences that translate to the same CDR3. This sequence joins TRDV1 and TRDJ1; no clear D gene. CDR1 is TSWWSYY and CDR2 is QGS in the germline V gene. This CDR3 contains 16 residues. In DNA form, the CDR3 reads TGTGCTCTTGGGGGTACTTCTCCACCAACCAACGATAAACTAATCTTT. Amino acids: CALGGTSPPTNDKLIF.

Of note for this clone: The protein that TCRdb holds for this DNA derives from a much larger clone and differs from the translated DNA at residue 5, which likely indicates a read error; the protein shown here is translated from the DNA. The rearrangement joins TRDV3 to TRDJ1, with TRDD3 matching 10 bases. No J gene is reported in TCRdb; it was inferred here by comparing the DNA with germline. The germline V gene has CDR1 TVYSNPD and CDR2 GDNSRS (reference sequence). V was clipped by 0 bases and J by 5 bases; unmatched bases: 15. The CDR3 covers 17 residues. The CDR3 region has the DNA TGTGCCTTTAGTCTCGAGGCGCTGGTACTGGGGGATGATAAACTCATCTTT. It codes for CAFSLEALVLGDDKLIF.

This clone was recorded a few times. TCRdb pairs this DNA with a much larger clone's protein that differs at residue 12, likely a read error; the protein shown was translated from the DNA. V gene TRDV1 combines with J gene TRDJ2; 9 bases are shared with TRDD3. The J gene, absent from TCRdb, was called here by matching the DNA to germline. This CDR3 has 16 residues. Germline V gene sequence: CDR1 TSWWSYY, CDR2 QGS. For the CDR3, the DNA is TGTGCTCTCAAGACGGGTGGGGATACGTTGACAGTACAACTCTTCTTT. Translated, it gives CALKTGGDTLTVQLFF.

Note on this clone: For this DNA, TCRdb reports the protein of a much larger clone, which diverges at residue 8, most likely from a read error; the protein presented here is translated directly from the DNA. The chain employs TRDV2 and TRDJ1; tentatively, D is TRDD3 (5 bases). Germline matching of the DNA provided the J gene here, since TCRdb leaves it blank. CDR3 size: 13 residues. Germline V gene sequence: CDR1 GEAIGNYY, CDR2 EKD. V lost 1 base and J 3 bases, leaving 8 bases between the germline ends. The CDR3 here is CACDTGSADKLIF. The CDR3 nucleotides read TGTGCCTGTGACACGGGATCCGCCGATAAACTCATCTTT.

On this clone itself: One base separates it from a far larger clone, so it is likely a read error. This CDR3 is also generated by other DNA sequences in the sample. The chain recombines TRDV1 with TRDJ1, with no clear D. TCRdb carries no J gene annotation; the J gene was assigned here by matching the DNA with germline. With 2 bases removed from V and 0 bases from J, the gap between germline ends came to 10 bases. The germline V gene has CDR1 TSWWSYY and CDR2 QGS. The CDR3 extends over 15 amino acids. The CDR3 reads CALGERSRHTDKLIF. DNA of the CDR3: TGTGCTCTTGGGGAAAGGTCAAGGCACACCGATAAACTCATCTTT.

With regard to this clone: This is likely an artifact of a read error, given a far larger clone one base away. The same CDR3 arises from other DNA sequences in this sample as well. J is TRDJ1 and V is TRDV1, with 8 bases aligning to TRDD3. The J gene, not given by TCRdb, was assigned here from a germline match of the nucleotide sequence. CDR1 is TSWWSYY, CDR2 QGS, per germline. V was pared by 5 bases and J by 0 bases, with 29 bases of the junction left unmatched. CDR3 length equals 23 residues. The CDR3 DNA sequence: TGTGCTCTTGGGAGAACCAGGGCCTCCTACGTCCAACTGGGGGTTCTACACACCGATAAACTCATCTTT. It encodes CALGRTRASYVQLGVLHTDKLIF.

About this clone itself: TCRdb's entry gives the protein of a much larger clone, which mismatches this DNA's translation at residue 6, likely from a read error; the protein reported here is translated from the DNA. This chain connects TRDV1 to TRDJ1; 8 bases map to TRDD3. TCRdb lists no J gene, so it was determined here by aligning the DNA to germline. Germline trimming cut 4 bases from V and 3 bases from J; bases unmatched to any gene: 37. This CDR3 is built from 25 residues. Looked up from germline, CDR1 is TSWWSYY and CDR2 is QGS. CDR3 sequence (DNA): TGTGCTCTTGGGGGCCCCCTACACCTTGGCCTTCCATGTACTGGGGGCCCTCGGGCACCCGATAAACTCATCTTT. As protein: CALGGPLHLGLPCTGGPRAPDKLIF.

In regard to this clone: TCRdb pairs this DNA with a much larger clone's protein that differs at residue 11, likely a read error; the protein shown was translated from the DNA. The J gene is TRDJ3, the V gene TRDV2; 12 positions match TRDD3. Matching the DNA to germline supplied the J gene, which TCRdb does not give. Germline CDR1 reads GEAIGNYY; CDR2 reads EKD. CDR3 length: 16 residues. CDR3: CACVLGDTWDARQMFF. The CDR3 DNA follows: TGTGCCTGTGTACTGGGGGATACCTGGGACGCCCGACAGATGTTTTTC.

This clone has just a few counts. The amino acid sequence in TCRdb belongs to a much larger clone and departs from this DNA's translation at residue 5, likely a sequencing read error; the sequence shown is translated from the DNA. The J gene is TRDJ1, the V gene TRDV1; D unresolved. No J gene is reported in TCRdb; it was inferred here by comparing the DNA with germline. The germline V and J ends were trimmed by 5 bases and 8 bases, with 18 bases remaining between them. CDR3 size: 14 residues. Germline-derived CDR1 and CDR2 are TSWWSYY and QGS. CDR3 DNA sequence: TGTGCTCTTGGGATGCGCCCCCCCGGCTCCAAACTCATCTTT. Protein product: CALGMRPPGSKLIF.